A single sample is the source of the 16 T cell receptor beta chains below, sequenced in a study of siplizumab effects on memory and regulatory T cells. Using immunoSEQ multiplex PCR, the repertoire was profiled, and TCRdb retains in-frame clones only, with some absent. In the table there are thousands of clones, under 80% of which are singletons. The sequenced sample consisted of effector memory CD8+ T cells sorted from blood. Subset: unstimulated CD8+ effector memory T cells. Source of these receptors: a human donor in good health.

The chain couples TRBV6-5 to TRBJ2-2, with no clear D. Per germline, CDR1 MNHEY and CDR2 SVGAGI. Deletions cut 4 bases from V and 7 bases from J, with 10 bases between. This CDR3 is built from 13 residues. CDR3 nucleotide sequence: TGTGCCAGCAGTTTAAGCGCCGGCGGGGAGCTGTTTTTT. It translates to CASSLSAGGELFF.

The V call is TRBV2, the J call TRBJ1-1; D ambiguous. This CDR3 is 13 amino acids long. Germline CDR1 SNHLY, CDR2 FYNNEI. The V end was cut by 7 bases, the J end by 1 base, with 10 bases between. The CDR3 here is CASIRGKNTEAFF. As DNA, the CDR3 is TGTGCCAGCATTAGAGGGAAGAACACTGAAGCTTTCTTT.

This clone occurred a few times. A read error likely explains this, since a far larger clone differs by one base. Other DNA sequences in the same sample also yield this CDR3. This chain joins TRBV5-1 and TRBJ1-1; 12 nucleotides line up with TRBD1. The germline CDR1 and CDR2 sequences are SGHRS and YFSETQ. V dropped 4 bases and J dropped 11; count of bases not matched to a gene: 6. The CDR3 sequence is 13 residues long. The CDR3 nucleotides are TGCGCCAGCAGCCCCGGGACAGGGGGCGAGGCTTTCTTT. Residues: CASSPGTGGEAFF.

The chain combines TRBV6-4 with TRBJ2-2; no reliable D call. With 4 bases removed from V and 2 bases from J, the gap between germline ends came to 8 bases. This CDR3 spans 14 amino acids. Germline V gene lookup returns CDR1 MRHNA and CDR2 SNTAGT. This chain's CDR3 is CASSGHLNTGELFF. CDR3 sequence (DNA): TGTGCCAGCAGTGGCCACCTAAACACCGGGGAGCTGTTTTTT.

The chain employs TRBV10-3 and TRBJ2-7; a possible D gene is TRBD1 (6 bases). The length of the CDR3 is 13 residues. Germline loops: CDR1 ENHRY, CDR2 SYGVKD. V lost 6 bases, J lost 1 base, and 10 bases lay in between. The CDR3 protein is CAIRTGTSYEQYF. CDR3 sequence (DNA): TGTGCCATCAGGACCGGGACATCCTACGAGCAGTACTTC.

J is TRBJ2-6 and V is TRBV28, with a tentative D call TRBD2 (6 bases). CDR1 is MDHEN, CDR2 SYDVKM, per germline. V gave up 1 base and J gave up 6 bases, with 7 bases separating them. The CDR3 is made up of 14 amino acids. CDR3 amino acids: CASSLSGEANVLTF. CDR3 bases: TGTGCCAGCAGTTTATCGGGGGAGGCCAACGTCCTGACTTTC.

The chain combines TRBV9 with TRBJ1-4; D remains ambiguous. This CDR3 has 16 residues. Between the trimmed V and J ends, which lost 0 bases and 0 bases, there was a span of 9 bases. Germline-derived CDR1 and CDR2 are SGDLS and YYNGEE. DNA for the CDR3: TGTGCCAGCAGCGTAGGAGACAAATCAACTAATGAAAAACTGTTTTTT. The encoded protein is CASSVGDKSTNEKLFF.

V is TRBV10-2 and J is TRBJ2-7; a possible D gene is TRBD2 (5 bases). The CDR3 contains 14 residues. Trimming left V 1 base short and J 0 bases short, with 7 bases between. Germline CDR1 reads WSHSY; CDR2 reads SAAADI. For the CDR3, the DNA is TGCGCCAGCAGTGAGTACGGGATCTCCTACGAGCAGTACTTC. It specifies CASSEYGISYEQYF.

This clone occurred a few times. This rearrangement joins TRBV19 to TRBJ2-3; no firm D call. From germline, CDR1 is LNHDA and CDR2 SQIVND (reference sequence). V shed 2 bases and J shed 0 bases, with 3 bases lying between them. This CDR3 comprises 13 residues. CDR3 protein: CASSIQSTDTQYF. The CDR3 nucleotides read TGTGCCAGTAGTATACAGAGCACAGATACGCAGTATTTT.

The V gene is TRBV2, the J gene TRBJ1-1, with D unclear. The V gene lost 8 bases and the J gene lost 10 bases, with 11 bases spanning the gap. Germline assignment: CDR1 SNHLY and CDR2 FYNNEI. The CDR3 sequence is 10 residues long. CDR3 sequence: CASPREGAFF. The DNA of the CDR3 is TGTGCCAGCCCCCGAGAGGGAGCTTTCTTT.

The V call is TRBV19, the J call TRBJ2-1; D gene uncertain. The CDR3 spans 13 residues. CDR1 is LNHDA and CDR2 is SQIVND in the germline V gene (reference sequence). V lost 4 bases and J 3 bases, leaving 7 bases between the germline ends. The CDR3 is CASSRTLYNEQFF. The CDR3 nucleotides are TGTGCCAGTAGTAGGACCCTCTACAATGAGCAGTTCTTC.

This sequence joins TRBV28 and TRBJ1-2; no clear D gene. Germline CDR1 MDHEN, CDR2 SYDVKM. The ends were cut back, 6 bases at V and 0 bases at J, with 17 bases in the middle. The CDR3 has 16 residues. This CDR3 is CASRPTPTGANYGYTF. In DNA form, the CDR3 reads TGTGCCAGCAGACCCACCCCGACGGGTGCTAACTATGGCTACACCTTC.

V and J are TRBV27 and TRBJ2-3; D is ambiguous. CDR3 size: 14 residues. CDR1 MNHEY and CDR2 SMNVEV come from the germline V gene (reference sequence). V lost 3 bases and J lost 1, with 8 bases in between. The CDR3 is CASSFLRRTDTQYF. CDR3 sequence (DNA): TGTGCCAGCAGTTTTTTAAGGCGCACAGATACGCAGTATTTT.

This clone came up a few times. The gene calls are TRBV5-1 and TRBJ2-7; 7 bases align to TRBD2. J lost 0 bases, V lost 1 base, and 4 bases had no gene match. Looked up from germline, CDR1 is SGHRS and CDR2 is YFSETQ. The CDR3 covers 15 residues. This CDR3 is CASSLSGGGSYEQYF. CDR3 bases: TGCGCCAGCAGCTTGTCGGGCGGGGGCTCCTACGAGCAGTACTTC.

By proportion, this clone is medium-sized. This chain links TRBV19 with TRBJ2-1, with 9 bases identical to TRBD2. Looked up from germline, CDR1 is LNHDA and CDR2 is SQIVND (reference sequence). V was pared by 2 bases and J by 7 bases, with 9 bases of the junction left unmatched. The CDR3 loop spans 16 amino acids. CDR3 sequence (DNA): TGTGCCAGTAGTATATTTCCTAGCGGGGAAGTGAATGAGCAGTTCTTC. Protein sequence: CASSIFPSGEVNEQFF. Using reference TRBV19 and TRBJ2-1 for the parts outside the CDR3, the full variable domain is DGGITQSPKYLFRKEGQNVTLSCEQNLNHDAMYWYRQDPGQGLRLIYYSQIVNDFQKGDIAEGYSVSREKKESFPLTVTSAQKNPTAFYLCASSIFPSGEVNEQFFGPGTRLTVL.

The V call is TRBV6-4, the J call TRBJ2-1; D ambiguous. CDR3 size: 16 residues. Germline CDR1 MRHNA, CDR2 SNTAGT. Trimming took 0 bases from V and 1 from J, leaving 10 bases between them. CDR3 protein: CASSDSPSGSYNEQFF. The CDR3 DNA follows: TGTGCCAGCAGTGACTCCCCGAGTGGGTCCTACAATGAGCAGTTCTTC.